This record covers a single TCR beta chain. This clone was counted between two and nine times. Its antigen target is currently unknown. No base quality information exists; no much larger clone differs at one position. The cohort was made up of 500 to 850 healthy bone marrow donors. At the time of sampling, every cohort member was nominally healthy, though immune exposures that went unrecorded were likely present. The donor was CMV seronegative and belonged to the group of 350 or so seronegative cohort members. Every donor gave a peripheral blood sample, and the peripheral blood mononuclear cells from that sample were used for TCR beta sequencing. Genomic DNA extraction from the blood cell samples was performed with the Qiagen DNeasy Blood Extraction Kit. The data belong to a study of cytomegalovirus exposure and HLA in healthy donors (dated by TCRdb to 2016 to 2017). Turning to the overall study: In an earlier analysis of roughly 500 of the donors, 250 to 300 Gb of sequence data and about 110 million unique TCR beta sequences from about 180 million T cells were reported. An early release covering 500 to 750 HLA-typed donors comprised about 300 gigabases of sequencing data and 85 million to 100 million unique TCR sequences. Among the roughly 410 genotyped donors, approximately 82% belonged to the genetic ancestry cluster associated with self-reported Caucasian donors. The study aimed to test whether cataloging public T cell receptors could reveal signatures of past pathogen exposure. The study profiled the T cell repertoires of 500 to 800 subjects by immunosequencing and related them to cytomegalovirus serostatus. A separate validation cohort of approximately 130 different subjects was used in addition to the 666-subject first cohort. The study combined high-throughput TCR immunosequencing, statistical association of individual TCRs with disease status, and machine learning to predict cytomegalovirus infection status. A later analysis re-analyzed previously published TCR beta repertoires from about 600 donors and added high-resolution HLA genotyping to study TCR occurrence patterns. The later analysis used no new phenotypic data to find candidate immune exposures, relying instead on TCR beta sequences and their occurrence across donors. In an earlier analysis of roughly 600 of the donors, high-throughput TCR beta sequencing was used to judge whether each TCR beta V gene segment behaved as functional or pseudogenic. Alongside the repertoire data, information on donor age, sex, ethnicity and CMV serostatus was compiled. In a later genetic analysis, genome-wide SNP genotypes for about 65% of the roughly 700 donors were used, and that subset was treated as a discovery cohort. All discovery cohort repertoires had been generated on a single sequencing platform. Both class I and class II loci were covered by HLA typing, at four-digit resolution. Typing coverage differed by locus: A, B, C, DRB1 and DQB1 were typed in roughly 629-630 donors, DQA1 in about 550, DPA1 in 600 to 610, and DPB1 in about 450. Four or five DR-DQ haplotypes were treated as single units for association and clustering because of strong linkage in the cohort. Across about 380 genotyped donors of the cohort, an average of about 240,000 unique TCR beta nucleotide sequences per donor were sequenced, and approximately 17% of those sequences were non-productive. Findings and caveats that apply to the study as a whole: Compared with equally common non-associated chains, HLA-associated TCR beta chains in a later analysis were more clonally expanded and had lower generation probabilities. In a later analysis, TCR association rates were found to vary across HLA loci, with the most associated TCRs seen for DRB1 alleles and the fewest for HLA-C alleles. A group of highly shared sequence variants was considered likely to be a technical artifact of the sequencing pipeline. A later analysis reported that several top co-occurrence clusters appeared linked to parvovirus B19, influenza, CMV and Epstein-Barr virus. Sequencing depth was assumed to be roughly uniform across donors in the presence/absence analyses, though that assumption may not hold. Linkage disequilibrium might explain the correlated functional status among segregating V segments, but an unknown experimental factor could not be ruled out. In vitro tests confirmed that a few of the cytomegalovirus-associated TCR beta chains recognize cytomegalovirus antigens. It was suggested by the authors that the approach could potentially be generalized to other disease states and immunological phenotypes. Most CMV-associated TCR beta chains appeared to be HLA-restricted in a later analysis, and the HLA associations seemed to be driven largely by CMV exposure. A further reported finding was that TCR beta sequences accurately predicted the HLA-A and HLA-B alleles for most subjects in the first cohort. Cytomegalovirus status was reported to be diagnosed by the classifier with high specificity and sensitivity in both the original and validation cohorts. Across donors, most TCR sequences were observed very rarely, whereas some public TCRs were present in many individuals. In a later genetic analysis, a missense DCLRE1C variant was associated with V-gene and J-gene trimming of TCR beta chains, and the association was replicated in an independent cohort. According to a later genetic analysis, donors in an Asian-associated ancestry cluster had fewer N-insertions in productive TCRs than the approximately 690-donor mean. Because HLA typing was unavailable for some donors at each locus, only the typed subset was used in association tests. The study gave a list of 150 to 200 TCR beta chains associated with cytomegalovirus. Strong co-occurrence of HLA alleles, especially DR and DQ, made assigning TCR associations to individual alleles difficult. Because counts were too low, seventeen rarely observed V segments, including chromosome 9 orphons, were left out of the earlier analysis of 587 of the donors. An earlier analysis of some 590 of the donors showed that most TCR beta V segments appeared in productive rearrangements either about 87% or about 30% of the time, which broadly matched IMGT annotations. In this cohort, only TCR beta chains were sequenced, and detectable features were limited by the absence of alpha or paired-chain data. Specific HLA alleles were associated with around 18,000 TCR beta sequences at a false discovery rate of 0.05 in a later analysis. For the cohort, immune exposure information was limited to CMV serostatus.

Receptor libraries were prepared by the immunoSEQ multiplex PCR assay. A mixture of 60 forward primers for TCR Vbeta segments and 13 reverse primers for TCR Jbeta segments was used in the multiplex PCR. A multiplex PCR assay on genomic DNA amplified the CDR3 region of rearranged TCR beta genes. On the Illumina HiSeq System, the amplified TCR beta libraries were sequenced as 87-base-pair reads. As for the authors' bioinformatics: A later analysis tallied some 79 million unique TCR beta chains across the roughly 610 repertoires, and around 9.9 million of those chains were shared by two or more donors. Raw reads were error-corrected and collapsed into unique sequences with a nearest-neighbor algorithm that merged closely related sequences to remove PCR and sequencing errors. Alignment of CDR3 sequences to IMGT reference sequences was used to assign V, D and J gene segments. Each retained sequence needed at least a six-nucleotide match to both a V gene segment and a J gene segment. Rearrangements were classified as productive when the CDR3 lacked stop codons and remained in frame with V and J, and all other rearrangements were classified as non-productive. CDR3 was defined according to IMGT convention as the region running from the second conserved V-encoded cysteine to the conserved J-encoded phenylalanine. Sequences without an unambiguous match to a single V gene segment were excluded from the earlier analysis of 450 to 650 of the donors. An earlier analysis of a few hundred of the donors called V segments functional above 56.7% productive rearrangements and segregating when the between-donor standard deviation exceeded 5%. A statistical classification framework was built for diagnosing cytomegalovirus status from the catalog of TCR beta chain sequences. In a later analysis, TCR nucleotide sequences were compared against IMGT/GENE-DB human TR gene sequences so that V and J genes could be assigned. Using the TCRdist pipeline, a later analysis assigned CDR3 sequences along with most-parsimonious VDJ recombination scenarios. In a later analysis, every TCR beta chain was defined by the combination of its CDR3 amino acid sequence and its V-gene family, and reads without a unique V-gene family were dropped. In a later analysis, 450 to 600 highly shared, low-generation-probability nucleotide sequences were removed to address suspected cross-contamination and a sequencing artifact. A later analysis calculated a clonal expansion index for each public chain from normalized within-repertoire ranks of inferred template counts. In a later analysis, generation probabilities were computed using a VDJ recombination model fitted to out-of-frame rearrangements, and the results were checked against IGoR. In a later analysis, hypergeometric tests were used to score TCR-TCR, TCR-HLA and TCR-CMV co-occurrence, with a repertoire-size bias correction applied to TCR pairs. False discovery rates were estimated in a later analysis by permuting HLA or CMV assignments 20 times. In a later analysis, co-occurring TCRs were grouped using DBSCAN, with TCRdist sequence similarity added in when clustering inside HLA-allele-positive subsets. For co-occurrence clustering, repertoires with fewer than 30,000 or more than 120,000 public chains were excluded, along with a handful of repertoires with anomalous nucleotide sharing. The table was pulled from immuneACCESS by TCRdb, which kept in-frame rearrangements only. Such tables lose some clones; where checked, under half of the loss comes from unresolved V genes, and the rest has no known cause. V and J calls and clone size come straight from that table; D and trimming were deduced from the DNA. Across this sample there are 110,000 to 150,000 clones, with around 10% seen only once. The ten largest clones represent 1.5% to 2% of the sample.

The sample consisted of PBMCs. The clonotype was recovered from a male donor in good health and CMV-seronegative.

The DNA sequence follows: TGTGCCAGCAGCGTCGGGACATCCCACGAGCAGTACTTC. This encodes CASSVGTSHEQYF. This chain is built from TRBV9 and TRBJ2-7, with a weak D call of TRBD1 (6 bases match). CDR3 length: 13 amino acids, cysteine to phenylalanine. The kept DNA is CDR3 alone, 39 bases in frame from the first base. The germline V gene specifies SGDLS as CDR1 and YYNGEE as CDR2. The junction carries 11 bases between V and J, which are trimmed by 2 bases and 5 bases respectively.